A single sample is the source of the 21 T cell receptor beta chains below, sequenced in a study of blood T cell repertoires in COVID-19. Measured with immunoSEQ multiplex PCR; TCRdb has only the in-frame clones, and not every one. The sample shows 250,000 to 300,000 clones, over 75% of them seen only once. The source material was PBMCs or T cells enriched from blood (not recorded which). The receptors derive from a man between 18 and 29 years old who had recovered from COVID-19.

The DNA of the CDR3 is TGTGCCTGGAGTGGCTCAGATAATCAGCCCCAGCATTTT. It encodes CAWSGSDNQPQHF. The rearrangement links TRBV30 to TRBJ1-5, with D hard to call. V lost 1 base and J lost 4, with 8 bases in between. Germline V gives CDR1 GTSNPN, CDR2 SVGIG (reference sequence). The CDR3 is made up of 13 amino acids.

This rearrangement joins TRBV30 to TRBJ1-2; tentative D call: TRBD1 (6 bases). Germline V gene data show CDR1 as GTSNPN and CDR2 as SVGIG (reference sequence). The V gene lost 0 bases and the J gene lost 6 bases, with 11 bases spanning the gap. The CDR3 runs 13 residues. Here the CDR3 reads CAWSVRGSHGYTF. For the CDR3, the DNA is TGTGCCTGGAGTGTTAGGGGGTCGCATGGCTACACCTTC.

The DNA for the CDR3 is TGTGCCAGCAGCTTAACTAGCGGGAGGGCCGGGTACGAGCAGTACTTC. Residues: CASSLTSGRAGYEQYF. This chain uses TRBV7-2 with TRBJ2-7; 13 bases match TRBD2. V dropped 2 bases and J dropped 4; count of bases not matched to a gene: 5. CDR3 length: 16 residues. The germline V gene has CDR1 SGHTA and CDR2 FQGNSA.

On this clone itself: Distinct nucleotide sequences in the sample also encode this CDR3. This sequence joins TRBV24-1 and TRBJ1-5, with 11 bases aligning to TRBD1. CDR3 length equals 16 residues. J was trimmed by 4 bases and V by 4 bases; bases with no gene match: 5. Looked up from germline, CDR1 is KGHDR and CDR2 is SFDVKD. For the CDR3, the DNA is TGTGCCACCAGTGACTCGGGACAGGGGGGGAATCAGCCCCAGCATTTT. Its translation: CATSDSGQGGNQPQHF.

The chain combines TRBV9 with TRBJ1-2; maybe TRBD1 (6 bases). The germline CDR1 and CDR2 sequences are SGDLS and YYNGEE. V was clipped by 0 bases and J by 6 bases, with 15 bases between them. There are 15 residues in the CDR3. CDR3 DNA: TGTGCCAGCAGCGTAGCAGGGGCCGTCGTCGATGGCTACACCTTC. It encodes CASSVAGAVVDGYTF.

The chain employs TRBV5-1 and TRBJ2-1; 8 bases are a match to TRBD2. With 7 bases clipped from V and 0 bases from J, the junction kept 9 bases outside the gene matches. From germline, CDR1 is SGHRS and CDR2 YFSETQ. The CDR3 spans 16 residues. Written as DNA, the CDR3 is TGCGCCAGCTCTACCCTGAGCGGGAGCTCCTACAATGAGCAGTTCTTC. Encoded protein: CASSTLSGSSYNEQFF.

The rearrangement links TRBV2 to TRBJ2-2, with D maybe TRBD1 (5 bases). The CDR3 covers 15 residues. Germline CDR1 is SNHLY and CDR2 is FYNNEI. Between the trimmed V and J ends, which lost 3 bases and 7 bases, there was a span of 15 bases. In DNA, the CDR3 is TGTGCCAGCAGTGAGGTCCAGGGCGCGGTCGGGGAGCTGTTTTTT. Amino acids: CASSEVQGAVGELFF.

The chain has TRBV18 and TRBJ1-5; no reliable D call. Looked up from germline, CDR1 is KGHSH and CDR2 is LQKENI. The V and J ends lost 3 bases and 7 bases respectively, with 16 bases between them. CDR3 length: 15 residues. CDR3 nucleotide sequence: TGTGCCAGCTCACCCAACAGTTACGGCAGCCAGCCCCAGCATTTT. It encodes CASSPNSYGSQPQHF. The full variable domain, in which reference TRBV18 and TRBJ1-5 provide the parts outside the CDR3, is NAGVMQNPRHLVRRRGQEARLRCSPMKGHSHVYWYRQLPEEGLKFMVYLQKENIIDESGMPKERFSAEFPKEGPSILRIQQVVRGDSAAYFCASSPNSYGSQPQHFGDGTRLSIL.

V usage is TRBV7-6 and J usage is TRBJ2-1, with TRBD2 matching 13 bases. There are 17 residues in the CDR3. After removal of 4 bases from V and 3 bases from J, the junction contained 6 bases not matched to a gene. Germline lookup yields CDR1 SGHVS and CDR2 FNYEAQ. CDR3 in amino acids: CASSWGTSGGGYNEQFF. CDR3 nucleotide sequence: TGTGCCAGCAGCTGGGGCACTAGCGGGGGGGGCTACAATGAGCAGTTCTTC.

The chain has TRBV28 and TRBJ2-1; 8 bases are a match to TRBD2. The CDR3 extends over 13 amino acids. With V trimmed by 1 base and J by 13 bases, 6 bases remained unmatched. Germline CDR1 and CDR2: MDHEN and SYDVKM. CDR3 coding DNA: TGTGCCAGCAGTTTATATGGGACTAGTGTACAGTTCTTC. Its translation is CASSLYGTSVQFF.

The chain has TRBV5-1 and TRBJ2-3; TRBD2 might be the D (6 bases). Looked up from germline, CDR1 is SGHRS and CDR2 is YFSETQ. The CDR3 has 14 residues. Trimming left V 2 bases short and J 6 bases short, with 13 bases between. The CDR3, as DNA: TGCGCCAGCAGCTTCGGGACTGCCGCGGATACGCAGTATTTT. This codes for CASSFGTAADTQYF.

CDR3 amino acids: CATSRDRGRPGELFF. The CDR3 nucleotides are TGTGCCACCAGTCGGGACAGGGGACGACCCGGGGAGCTGTTTTTT. The chain uses TRBV24-1 and TRBJ2-2; 10 bases line up with TRBD1. This CDR3 is 15 amino acids long. Germline V lookup: CDR1 KGHDR, CDR2 SFDVKD. The trim removed 6 bases at V and 6 bases at J, leaving 6 bases unmatched.

The CDR3 DNA follows: TGTGCCACCAGTGATCCCCGGGACAACTCCTACGAGCAGTACTTC. This gives the protein CATSDPRDNSYEQYF. J is TRBJ2-7 and V is TRBV24-1; the D gene is possibly TRBD1 (6 bases). V lost 3 bases, J lost 0 bases, and 11 bases lay in between. This CDR3 is 15 amino acids long. The germline V gene encodes CDR1 KGHDR and CDR2 SFDVKD.

This rearrangement joins TRBV3-1 (or the pseudogene TRBV3-2) to TRBJ2-1; 10 nucleotides agree with TRBD2. The CDR3 extends over 14 amino acids. V was pared by 4 bases and J by 7 bases, with 4 bases of the junction left unmatched. The V gene's germline CDR1 is LGHDT and CDR2 YNNKEL (reference sequence). In DNA, the CDR3 is TGTGCCAGCAGCCGCAGCGGGGGGGATAATGAGCAGTTCTTC. The encoded protein is CASSRSGGDNEQFF.

The chain employs TRBV11-2 and TRBJ2-1, with D perhaps matching TRBD1 (6 bases). In germline, CDR1 is SGHAT, CDR2 FQNNGV. The ends were cut back, 3 bases at V and 4 bases at J, with 10 bases in the middle. CDR3 length: 14 amino acids. This CDR3 reads CASSFSDRYNEQFF. The CDR3 DNA sequence: TGTGCCAGCAGCTTCTCGGACAGATACAATGAGCAGTTCTTC.

The chain employs TRBV10-3 and TRBJ1-1; 9 bases are a match to TRBD1. The length of the CDR3 is 15 residues. The ends lost 6 bases at V and 7 bases at J; junction bases unmatched: 12. Germline V gene sequence: CDR1 ENHRY, CDR2 SYGVKD. The CDR3 DNA reads TGTGCCATCAGGCAAAACGCCGGGACAGGGATTGAAGCTTTCTTT. Amino acid sequence: CAIRQNAGTGIEAFF.

To note about this clone: Other DNA sequences from this sample encode an identical CDR3 as well. The chain is built from TRBV19 and TRBJ1-2; 9 bases match TRBD1. The CDR3 contains 13 residues. Germline values: CDR1 LNHDA, CDR2 SQIVND (reference sequence). The V gene end was trimmed by 7 bases and the J gene end by 4 bases; junction bases not matched to a gene: 4. The CDR3 here is CASKDRGAYGYTF. CDR3 DNA: TGTGCCAGTAAGGACAGGGGAGCCTATGGCTACACCTTC.

The chain links TRBV28 to TRBJ2-1; possible D gene TRBD2, 6 bases. CDR1 is MDHEN and CDR2 is SYDVKM in the germline V gene. The CDR3 sequence is 12 residues long. V was trimmed by 4 bases and J by 6 bases, leaving 7 bases between them. The CDR3 coding sequence is TGTGCCAGCAGTTGGGACTTCAATGAGCAGTTCTTC. Translated: CASSWDFNEQFF.

The count of this clone is one. The chain recombines TRBV2 with TRBJ2-3, with 9 nucleotides matching TRBD2. CDR1 SNHLY and CDR2 FYNNEI come from the germline V gene. With 2 bases clipped from V and 5 bases from J, the junction kept 5 bases outside the gene matches. The CDR3 contains 15 residues. The CDR3 region has the DNA TGTGCCAGCAGTGAACTAGCGGGATTAATAGATACGCAGTATTTT. Protein product: CASSELAGLIDTQYF.

The V and J genes are TRBV7-9 and TRBJ1-1; no definite D call. The CDR3 is 11 residues long. With 5 bases removed from V and 1 base from J, the gap between germline ends came to 2 bases. Germline V lookup: CDR1 SEHNR, CDR2 FQNEAQ (reference sequence). CDR3 DNA sequence: TGTGCCAGCAGCCAGAACACTGAAGCTTTCTTT. It encodes CASSQNTEAFF. The variable domain in full, completed from reference TRBV7-9 and TRBJ1-1, reads DTGVSQNPRHKITKRGQNVTFRCDPISEHNRLYWYRQTLGQGPEFLTYFQNEAQLEKSRLLSDRFSAERPKGSFSTLEIQRTEQGDSAMYLCASSQNTEAFFGQGTRLTVV.

The V gene is TRBV30, the J gene TRBJ1-2; possible D gene TRBD1, 5 bases. Trimming removed 7 bases at V and 6 bases at J, with 12 bases between. The germline gives CDR1 GTSNPN, CDR2 SVGIG (reference sequence). There are 11 residues in the CDR3. CDR3 sequence (DNA): TGTGCCTCTCCGGGACTTAATGGCTACACCTTC. Its translation: CASPGLNGYTF.